Listed below are T cell receptor beta chains from one sample, sequenced in a study of blood T cell repertoires in COVID-19. Assay: immunoSEQ multiplex PCR; the TCRdb copy retains only in-frame clones and omits some. The sample contains tens of thousands of clones, around 90% of which appear only once. The sequencing input was peripheral blood. The receptors were sampled from a man aged 55 to 70 with COVID-19, enrolled during active disease. Each CDR3 is given with its conserved first and last residue. The order of the fields is J gene, V gene, clone size, D gene, CDR3 DNA, CDR3 protein. A D gene is named only where the DNA matches it firmly. Part of the rows lack a size; the others show once, few, many or a class for expanded clones.

>TRBJ1-5|TRBV12-3/TRBV12-4|NA|TRBD1
TGTGCCAGCAAGACAGGGCCAGGCCAGCCCCAGCATTTT
CASKTGPGQPQHF
>TRBJ2-1|TRBV6-6|few|TRBD2
TGTGCCAGCAGTCAAACCCTAGCGGGAACTACCAATGAGCAGTTCTTC
CASSQTLAGTTNEQFF
>TRBJ2-3|TRBV5-1|few|NA
TGCGCCAGCAGCTTGGACCGGACAGATTCAGATACGCAGTATTTT
CASSLDRTDSDTQYF
>TRBJ2-3|TRBV18|NA|TRBD2
TGTGCCAGCTCACCGTCCGTCAAGACTAGCGGGCCCGATACGCAGTATTTT
CASSPSVKTSGPDTQYF
>TRBJ2-5|TRBV4-2|NA|TRBD2
TGTGCCAGCAGCCATCAGCGGGGATCCCAAGAGACCCAGTACTTC
CASSHQRGSQETQYF
>TRBJ2-7|TRBV12-3/TRBV12-4|NA|NA
TGTGCCAGCAGTTTAATGGCAGACTACGAGCAGTACTTC
CASSLMADYEQYF
>TRBJ2-2|TRBV9|NA|TRBD2
TGTGCCAGCAGCGCCGGACTAGCGGAGAACACCGGGGAGCTGTTTTTT
CASSAGLAENTGELFF
>TRBJ2-5|TRBV5-4|once|TRBD1
TGTGCCAGCAGCTTGAGGGACAGGGGAGGAACCCAGTACTTC
CASSLRDRGGTQYF
>TRBJ1-1|TRBV5-5|NA|NA
TGTGCCAGCAGCTTCTATCTGGTATCGGACACTGAAGCTTTCTTT
CASSFYLVSDTEAFF
>TRBJ1-1|TRBV7-9|NA|NA
TGTGCCAGCAGCTTAGAGACGACTACTGAAGCTTTCTTT
CASSLETTTEAFF
>TRBJ2-2|TRBV7-3|NA|NA
TGTGCCAGCAGCTTACAAGCGGGCAACACCGGGGAGCTGTTTTTT
CASSLQAGNTGELFF
>TRBJ1-4|TRBV19|NA|NA
TGTGCCAGTAGTATCCAGACAGGCCCGAACGAAAAACTGTTTTTT
CASSIQTGPNEKLFF
>TRBJ2-2|TRBV5-6|few|NA
TGTGCCAGCAGCTATGGGCGGAACACCGGGGAGCTGTTTTTT
CASSYGRNTGELFF
>TRBJ2-6|TRBV5-1|NA|TRBD1
TGCGCCAGCGCCCGGACAGGCGATATCTCTGGGGCCAACGTCCTGACTTTC
CASARTGDISGANVLTF
>TRBJ2-1|TRBV11-3|NA|NA
TGTGCCAGCTTGGGGGGATCCTACAATGAGCAGTTCTTC
CASLGGSYNEQFF
>TRBJ2-7|TRBV30|NA|NA
TGTGCCTGGAGTGTAAAGTCAGTCTACGAGCAGTACTTC
CAWSVKSVYEQYF
>TRBJ1-5|TRBV6-2/TRBV6-3|NA|NA
TGTGCCAGCAGTGACTTACAGGGTGGTCAGCCCCAGCATTTT
CASSDLQGGQPQHF
>TRBJ2-1|TRBV5-1|NA|NA
TGCGCCAGCATTTTAAGTCTCAGATGGTCCTACAATGAGCAGTTCTTC
CASILSLRWSYNEQFF
>TRBJ2-3|TRBV4-1|NA|TRBD1
TGCGCCAGCAGCCAATCCTGGACAGGGGGAGCAGATACGCAGTATTTT
CASSQSWTGGADTQYF
>TRBJ1-6|TRBV27|NA|NA
TGTGCCAGCAGTTCCCGAGGGGGGGAAGGAAATTCACCCCTCCACTTT
CASSSRGGEGNSPLHF
>TRBJ2-3|TRBV24-1|NA|NA
TGTGCCACCAGTGATTTGAAGGCAGGGGGGAAAGATACGCAGTATTTT
CATSDLKAGGKDTQYF
>TRBJ2-2|TRBV6-2/TRBV6-3|NA|NA
TGTGCCAGCAGTCCCAGGGTCACCGGGGAGCTGTTTTTT
CASSPRVTGELFF
>TRBJ1-5|TRBV4-1|once|NA
TGCGCCAGCAGCCCGGAGCGAGGGTTGGGCAATCAGCCCCAGCATTTT
CASSPERGLGNQPQHF
>TRBJ2-7|TRBV2|NA|NA
TGTGCCAGCAGCCCTGATCAGGGGTCCTGGGACGAGCAGTACTTC
CASSPDQGSWDEQYF
>TRBJ2-7|TRBV19|once|TRBD2
TGTGCCAGTAGTATCGGACCGACGGGGGGCGAGCAGTACTTC
CASSIGPTGGEQYF